Sequencing of this T cell receptor beta chain was carried out in a study of T cell responses to AZD1222 COVID-19 vaccine. The method was immunoSEQ multiplex PCR; TCRdb's version includes in-frame clones alone and lacks a portion of them. The sample has under 250,000 clones, just over 90% seen once. CDR1 is LGHDT and CDR2 is YNNKEL in the germline V gene (reference sequence). The CDR3 loop spans 14 amino acids. J gave up 5 bases and V 4 bases, and 3 bases lay outside the gene matches. The receptor's source is an adult in good health. The input for sequencing was peripheral blood, taken on day 0 of MenACWY control vaccination. The chain is built from TRBV3-1 (or the pseudogene TRBV3-2) and TRBJ1-4; the match to TRBD1 covers 8 bases. The CDR3 DNA reads as TGTGCCAGCAGCCTAAGACAGGGGAATGAAAAACTGTTTTTT. This codes for CASSLRQGNEKLFF.